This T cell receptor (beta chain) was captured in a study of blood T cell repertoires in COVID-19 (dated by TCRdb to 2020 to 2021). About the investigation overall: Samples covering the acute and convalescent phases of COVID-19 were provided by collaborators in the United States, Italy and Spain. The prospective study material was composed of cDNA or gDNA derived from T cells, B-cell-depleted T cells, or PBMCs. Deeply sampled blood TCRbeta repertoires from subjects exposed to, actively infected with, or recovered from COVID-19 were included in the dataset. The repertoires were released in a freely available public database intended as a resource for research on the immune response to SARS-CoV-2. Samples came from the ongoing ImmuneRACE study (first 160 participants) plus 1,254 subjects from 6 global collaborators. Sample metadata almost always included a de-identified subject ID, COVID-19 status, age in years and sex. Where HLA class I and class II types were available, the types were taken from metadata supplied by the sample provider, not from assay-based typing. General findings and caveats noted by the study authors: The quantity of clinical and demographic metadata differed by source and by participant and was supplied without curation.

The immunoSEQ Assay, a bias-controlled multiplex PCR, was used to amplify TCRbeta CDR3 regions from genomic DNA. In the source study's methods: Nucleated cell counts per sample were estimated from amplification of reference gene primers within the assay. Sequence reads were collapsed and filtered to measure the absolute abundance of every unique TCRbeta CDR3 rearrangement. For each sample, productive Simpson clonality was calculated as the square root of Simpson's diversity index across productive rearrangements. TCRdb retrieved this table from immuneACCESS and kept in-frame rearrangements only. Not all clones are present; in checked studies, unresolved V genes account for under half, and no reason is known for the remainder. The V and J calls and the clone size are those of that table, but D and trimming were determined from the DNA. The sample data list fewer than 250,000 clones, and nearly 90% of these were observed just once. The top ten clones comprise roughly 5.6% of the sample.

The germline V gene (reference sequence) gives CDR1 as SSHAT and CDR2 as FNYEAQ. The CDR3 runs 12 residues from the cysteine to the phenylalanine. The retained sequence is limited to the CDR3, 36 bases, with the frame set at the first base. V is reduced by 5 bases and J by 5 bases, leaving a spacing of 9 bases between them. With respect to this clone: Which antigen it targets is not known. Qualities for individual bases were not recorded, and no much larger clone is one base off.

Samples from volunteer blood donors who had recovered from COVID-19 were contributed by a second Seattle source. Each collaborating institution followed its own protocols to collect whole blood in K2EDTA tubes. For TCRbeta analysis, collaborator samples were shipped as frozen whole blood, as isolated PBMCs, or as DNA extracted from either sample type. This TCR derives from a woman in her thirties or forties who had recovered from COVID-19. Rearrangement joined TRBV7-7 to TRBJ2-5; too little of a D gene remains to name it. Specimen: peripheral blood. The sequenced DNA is TGTGCCAGCAGCAAACTATCTGAGACCCAGTACTTC. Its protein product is CASSKLSETQYF.